The rows below give T cell receptor beta chains drawn from one sample of a study of blood T cell repertoires in COVID-19. TCRdb keeps only in-frame clones here, not all; method: immunoSEQ multiplex PCR. The sample lists 300,000 to 400,000 clones, around nine tenths occurring once. The material sequenced was peripheral blood. The source is a woman aged 18-35 years who had recovered from COVID-19. Each CDR3 is given with its conserved first and last residue. D genes are given only for firm matches. Clone sizes are given selectively: once, few, many, or a class where the clone is expanded.

-	TRBV12-5	-	TRBJ1-3	TGTGCTAGTGGTTTCCAGACAGCGGGAAACACCATATATTTT	CASGFQTAGNTIYF
-	TRBV10-3	-	TRBJ2-2	TGTGCCATCAGTGCTCGGCAGGCTACCGGGGAGCTGTTTTTT	CAISARQATGELFF
TRBD1	TRBV6-4	-	TRBJ1-5	TGTGCCAGCACACAGGGGGCGACTCAGCCCCAGCATTTT	CASTQGATQPQHF
TRBD2	TRBV5-8	-	TRBJ2-5	TGTGCCAGCAGCTTGTTAGGGACTAGCGGGATGGCCCAAGAGACCCAGTACTTC	CASSLLGTSGMAQETQYF
-	TRBV29-1	-	TRBJ1-1	TGCAGCGGACTTACCCCAGAAGGAGGATTGGAGACTGAAGCTTTCTTT	CSGLTPEGGLETEAFF
-	TRBV11-3	-	TRBJ1-3	TGTGCCAGCAGCTTAGCGGTAGCGTCCTCTGGAAACACCATATATTTT	CASSLAVASSGNTIYF
TRBD2	TRBV6-2/TRBV6-3	once	TRBJ2-4	TGTGCCAGCAGCTCCCGGGAGGGCATTCAGTACTTC	CASSSREGIQYF
TRBD1	TRBV2	few	TRBJ1-5	TGTGCCAGCAGTGAAGCGTCTAACAGGGGGCACCAGCCCCAGCATTTT	CASSEASNRGHQPQHF
TRBD2	TRBV4-3	-	TRBJ2-5	TGCGCCAGCAGCCCGGGGCTAGCGGGATTGTTCGAGACCCAGTACTTC	CASSPGLAGLFETQYF
-	TRBV7-2	-	TRBJ1-5	TGTGCCAGCAGCTTGAGGGGGGGGGCTCAGCCCCAGCATTTT	CASSLRGGAQPQHF
TRBD2	TRBV6-5	once	TRBJ2-1	TGTGCCAGCAGCCGGACTAGCTGGTATAGTGAGCAGTTCTTC	CASSRTSWYSEQFF
TRBD2	TRBV12-3/TRBV12-4	-	TRBJ2-1	TGTGCCAGCAGCGGACTAGGCAGTGAGCAGTTCTTC	CASSGLGSEQFF
-	TRBV19	once	TRBJ1-2	TGTGCCAGTGCCTTTAATATAGGGGACTACTATGGCTACACCTTC	CASAFNIGDYYGYTF
-	TRBV7-8	-	TRBJ1-1	TGTGCCAGCAGCTCGCGACAGAGACAGAACACTGAAGCTTTCTTT	CASSSRQRQNTEAFF
TRBD1	TRBV27	-	TRBJ2-1	TGTGCCACCTCCCCGACAGGGGGACAATACAATGAGCAGTTCTTC	CATSPTGGQYNEQFF
TRBD1	TRBV6-5	-	TRBJ2-3	TGTGCCAGCAGTCGACAGGGGGATACGCAGTATTTT	CASSRQGDTQYF
TRBD1	TRBV11-3	-	TRBJ1-1	TGTGCCAGCAGCCAGCGACAGGGTCACACTGAAGCTTTCTTT	CASSQRQGHTEAFF
TRBD2	TRBV27	-	TRBJ2-1	TGTGCCAGCAGAGAAACTAGCGGCAAAAGCTCCTACAATGAGCAGTTCTTC	CASRETSGKSSYNEQFF
TRBD1	TRBV24-1	-	TRBJ1-5	TGTGCCACCAGTGATCAGGGGGCTCAGCCCCAGCATTTT	CATSDQGAQPQHF
TRBD1	TRBV27	-	TRBJ2-5	TGTGCCAGCAGTCGCACAGGGGCCTGGGAGACCCAGTACTTC	CASSRTGAWETQYF
-	TRBV2	-	TRBJ2-1	TGTGCCAGCAGTGAAGCGCTGACCCGAGCGGGTGAGCAGTTCTTC	CASSEALTRAGEQFF
TRBD1	TRBV18	-	TRBJ1-1	TGTGCCAGCTCACCAGCCATACAGGGGGCTGACACTGAAGCTTTCTTT	CASSPAIQGADTEAFF
TRBD1	TRBV9	few	TRBJ2-3	TGTGCCAGCAGCGGGACAGGGTCCACAGATACGCAGTATTTT	CASSGTGSTDTQYF
-	TRBV19	few	TRBJ1-2	TGTGCCAGTAGTATGGGTTGGACACACGCTTCCCCCTACACCTTC	CASSMGWTHASPYTF
-	TRBV30	-	TRBJ1-1	TGTGCCTGGACCGTCCAGGATAACACTGAAGCTTTCTTT	CAWTVQDNTEAFF
TRBD1	TRBV5-5	-	TRBJ2-5	TGTGCCAGCAGCTTGGGGGGACAGGGGCCCACGACCCAGTACTTC	CASSLGGQGPTTQYF
TRBD2	TRBV5-1	-	TRBJ2-1	TGCGCCAGCAGCTGGACTAGCGGGGCCAATGAGCAGTTCTTC	CASSWTSGANEQFF
-	TRBV4-3	once	TRBJ2-5	TGCGCCAGCAGCCAAGATTTTAAGCACCAAGAGACCCAGTACTTC	CASSQDFKHQETQYF
-	TRBV21-1	-	TRBJ2-1	TGTGCCAGCAGCAAAACCGGTAGTGCGGTCGGTGAGCAGTTCTTC	CASSKTGSAVGEQFF
TRBD1	TRBV5-4	-	TRBJ1-1	TGTGCCAGCAGCTTGACAGGGGGCTTTAGCGCTGAAGCTTTCTTT	CASSLTGGFSAEAFF
-	TRBV29-1	-	TRBJ2-5	TGCAGCGTTGTGCCAGGGATGCGAGAGACCCAGTACTTC	CSVVPGMRETQYF
-	TRBV10-1	-	TRBJ2-1	TGCGCCAGCAGTGACTACGGTCGGGGCAATGAGCAGTTCTTC	CASSDYGRGNEQFF
TRBD1	TRBV11-2	-	TRBJ1-2	TGTGCCAGCAGCTTAATTGTCCGACAGGGGAGCGGCTACACCTTC	CASSLIVRQGSGYTF
TRBD1	TRBV5-1	-	TRBJ1-1	TGCGCCAGCAGATCGGCAGGGGGGAACACTGAAGCTTTCTTT	CASRSAGGNTEAFF
-	TRBV14	-	TRBJ1-1	TGTGCCAGCAGCCAATGGGCGAACACTGAAGCTTTCTTT	CASSQWANTEAFF
-	TRBV19	few	TRBJ1-1	TGTGCCAGTACCTGGGGACGGGGAGGCACTGAAGCTTTCTTT	CASTWGRGGTEAFF
TRBD2	TRBV25-1	-	TRBJ2-3	TGTGCCAGCAGTGATCCTGGGACTAGCGGGAGCGGAACGCAGTATTTT	CASSDPGTSGSGTQYF
-	TRBV27	-	TRBJ1-5	TGTGCCAGCAGCCAGGGAACAAGGCAGCCCCAGCATTTT	CASSQGTRQPQHF
TRBD2	TRBV11-2	few	TRBJ2-2	TGTGCCAGCGGCCGGCTAGCGGGAGGGACGAACACCGGGGAGCTGTTTTTT	CASGRLAGGTNTGELFF
-	TRBV27	once	TRBJ1-4	TGTGCCAGTGACCGGGGTGGGCAGAATAATGAAAAACTGTTTTTT	CASDRGGQNNEKLFF
-	TRBV5-1	-	TRBJ2-1	TGCGCCAGCAGCTTCCCGGTTGTTGCCGGGAAAAATTACAATGAGCAGTTCTTC	CASSFPVVAGKNYNEQFF
TRBD1	TRBV7-2	once	TRBJ1-3	TGTGCCAGCAGCCCAGGACGGGACAGGGATTTCAGAAACACCATATATTTT	CASSPGRDRDFRNTIYF
-	TRBV27	-	TRBJ2-3	TGTGCCAGCAGCCGCCTACTCACAGATACGCAGTATTTT	CASSRLLTDTQYF
TRBD1	TRBV7-9	-	TRBJ1-6	TGTGCCAGCAGCTTAGTTGGACAGGTCGACGATTCACCCCTCCACTTT	CASSLVGQVDDSPLHF
TRBD1	TRBV5-1	-	TRBJ2-1	TGCGCCAGCAGCCCAACACAGGGGAAAGGTGAGCAGTTCTTC	CASSPTQGKGEQFF
-	TRBV4-3	-	TRBJ1-3	TGCGCCAGCAGCCAAGAGAGAGCGGACCTCTCTGGAAACACCATATATTTT	CASSQERADLSGNTIYF